A selection of T cell receptor beta chains follows, all from one sample in a study of blood T cells in healthy people across ages. TCRdb re-derived calls from the 5' RACE reads in MiXCR, one entry per CDR3 protein. The sample includes about 640,000 distinct CDR3 sequences, approximately 30% of them seen just once. Source material: blood. The origin of the receptors is a woman of 80 years or more in good health. Each CDR3 is given without its conserved first and last residue. Fields, in order: J gene, V gene, CDR3 protein.

TRBJ2-1 | TRBV5-1 | ASSTVGGRAYNEQF
TRBJ1-1 | TRBV5-4 | ASSLGTGIRTEAF
TRBJ2-7 | TRBV30 | AWTPPLGEGVREQY
TRBJ1-2 | TRBV5-1 | ASSLGGQGRYGYT
TRBJ2-5 | TRBV24-1 | ATSDPRQETQY
TRBJ2-3 | TRBV4-3 | ASSQDVQGDTQY
TRBJ2-1 | TRBV28 | ASLGGSSYNEQF
TRBJ2-3 | TRBV9 | ASSVATGGDTQY
TRBJ2-3 | TRBV4-3 | ASSQDRPSGSTRTDTQY
TRBJ2-3 | TRBV5-1 | ASRSAGQNTDTQY
TRBJ1-1 | TRBV12-3/TRBV12-4 | ASTRDRQMNTEAF
TRBJ2-3 | TRBV9 | ASSVDPGLAGGRDTQY
NA | TRBV5-1 | ASSWTSGVGHEQY
TRBJ1-2 | TRBV29-1 | SVEDKGGSNYGYT
TRBJ1-1 | TRBV20-1 | SARYAAEAF
TRBJ2-2 | TRBV7-2 | ASSPARRNTGELF
TRBJ2-7 | TRBV4-2 | ASSPPGREQY
TRBJ2-7 | TRBV30 | AWSYSPYEQY
TRBJ1-2 | TRBV30 | AWSGTGIDGYT
TRBJ1-4 | TRBV4-2 | ASSQDRQGIKTEKLF
TRBJ1-2 | TRBV7-9 | ASSLFMGTYT
TRBJ1-5 | TRBV28 | ASSQGGAQPQH
TRBJ2-3 | TRBV6-1 | ASSPLGTSEGPSTDTQY
TRBJ2-7 | TRBV28 | ASSRHGGSSYEQY
TRBJ2-7 | TRBV28 | ASSSPPRMKYEQY
TRBJ1-1 | TRBV7-8 | ASSPMAQANTEAF
NA | TRBV9 | ASSVAPGGETQY
TRBJ1-4 | TRBV4-2 | ASSQDTNRGGEKLF
TRBJ2-7 | TRBV5-1 | ASSLSGGQYKQY
TRBJ2-7 | TRBV5-1 | ASSLGTGVVYEQY